These 14 T cell receptor beta chains share one sample of origin, sequenced in a study of blood T cell repertoires in COVID-19. Generated by immunoSEQ multiplex PCR, the TCRdb table keeps only in-frame clones and is missing some. Among 90,000 to 140,000 clones listed, roughly 80% were seen once. The sample consisted of peripheral blood. The receptors shown here come from a woman between 65 and 79 years old with acute or convalescent COVID-19.

The genes are TRBV7-6 and TRBJ2-3, with D uncertain. Trimming stripped 4 bases from V and 1 base from J, with 15 bases between. Germline CDR1 and CDR2: SGHVS and FNYEAQ. The CDR3 consists of 16 residues. The CDR3 DNA reads TGTGCCAGCAGCTCCAGTGTCACCTCAGGCACAGATACGCAGTATTTT. Protein product: CASSSSVTSGTDTQYF.

Only a few counts were recorded for this clone. The chain is built from TRBV2 and TRBJ1-4; 7 nucleotides line up with TRBD1. CDR1 is SNHLY, CDR2 FYNNEI, per germline. J lost 8 bases, V lost 5 bases, and 11 bases had no gene match. The CDR3 totals 15 residues. CDR3 DNA sequence: TGTGCCAGCAGTAAACAGGGGAGCAAGGGGGAAAAACTGTTTTTT. It encodes CASSKQGSKGEKLFF.

The V gene is TRBV5-1, the J gene TRBJ2-7; 16 nucleotides match TRBD2. V was pared by 3 bases and J by 4 bases, with 13 bases of the junction left unmatched. Looked up from germline, CDR1 is SGHRS and CDR2 is YFSETQ. The CDR3 sequence is 19 residues long. CDR3 DNA sequence: TGCGCCAGCAGCTCTATTACCCCGGGACTAGCGGGGGGGAGGTACGAGCAGTACTTC. Translating gives CASSSITPGLAGGRYEQYF.

J is TRBJ2-3 and V is TRBV18; 8 bases are shared with TRBD2. The ends lost 3 bases at V and 4 bases at J; junction bases unmatched: 3. This CDR3 contains 14 residues. CDR1 KGHSH and CDR2 LQKENI come from the germline V gene. CDR3 in DNA: TGTGCCAGCTCACCCTTGCGGGGGGCAGATACGCAGTATTTT. Its translation: CASSPLRGADTQYF. The full variable domain, its missing parts supplied by reference TRBV18 and TRBJ2-3, is NAGVMQNPRHLVRRRGQEARLRCSPMKGHSHVYWYRQLPEEGLKFMVYLQKENIIDESGMPKERFSAEFPKEGPSILRIQQVVRGDSAAYFCASSPLRGADTQYFGPGTRLTVL.

The genes are TRBV6-5 and TRBJ2-7, with 7 bases matching TRBD1. The CDR3 sequence is 14 residues long. V lost 6 bases and J lost 7; bases outside the gene matches: 12. The germline CDR1 and CDR2 sequences are MNHEY and SVGAGI. CDR3 protein: CASRRDSGTGEQYF. In nucleotides, the CDR3 is TGTGCCAGCAGGAGGGACAGTGGGACGGGGGAGCAGTACTTC.

This chain uses TRBV11-2 with TRBJ2-1, with 9 bases aligning to TRBD2. The CDR3 has 14 residues. V gave up 3 bases and J gave up 9 bases; unmatched junction bases: 6. Germline V CDR1 and CDR2: SGHAT, FQNNGV. The CDR3 nucleotides read TGTGCCAGCAGCTTGAGGCGGGGGGGCAGTGAGCAGTTCTTC. It translates to CASSLRRGGSEQFF.

J is TRBJ2-7 and V is TRBV11-2, with TRBD2 matching over 7 bases. Losses at the gene ends were 2 bases for V and 2 bases for J; bases not matched to a gene: 6. Germline values: CDR1 SGHAT, CDR2 FQNNGV. CDR3 length: 15 amino acids. Written as DNA, the CDR3 is TGTGCCAGCAGCTTACTACTAGCGACAGCCTACGAGCAGTACTTC. Its translation: CASSLLLATAYEQYF.

This clone occurred a few times. The chain carries TRBV30 and TRBJ1-3, with D unclear. CDR1 and CDR2 (germline): GTSNPN, SVGIG (reference sequence). V dropped 1 base and J dropped 0 bases, with 13 bases sitting between them. The CDR3 consists of 16 residues. CDR3 nucleotide sequence: TGTGCCTGGAGTGCAGGATTGGGGAGCTCTGGAAACACCATATATTTT. This translates into CAWSAGLGSSGNTIYF.

Here the CDR3 reads CASRGTVNEKLFF. The CDR3 DNA reads TGTGCCAGCAGGGGGACAGTTAATGAAAAACTGTTTTTT. The V call is TRBV6-5, the J call TRBJ1-4; 7 nucleotides match TRBD1. This CDR3 contains 13 residues. The trim removed 6 bases at V and 4 bases at J, leaving 2 bases unmatched. Germline CDR1 MNHEY, CDR2 SVGAGI.

This sequence joins TRBV19 and TRBJ1-6; TRBD1 matches 7 bases. The CDR3 extends over 16 amino acids. Germline V gives CDR1 LNHDA, CDR2 SQIVND (reference sequence). V shed 7 bases, J shed 0 bases, and the junction held 6 bases outside the gene matches. The DNA of the CDR3 is TGTGCCAGTACCTCACAGGGGAGCTCCTATAATTCACCCCTCCACTTT. Translating it yields CASTSQGSSYNSPLHF.

This clone appeared once. This chain uses TRBV7-2 with TRBJ2-4; tentative D call: TRBD2 (6 bases). CDR1 and CDR2 (germline): SGHTA, FQGNSA. The CDR3 loop spans 17 amino acids. Deletions cut 3 bases from V and 0 bases from J, with 15 bases between. In DNA form, the CDR3 reads TGTGCCAGCAGCTTTAGGGAGGCAGGGCGAGCCAAAAACATTCAGTACTTC. Protein product: CASSFREAGRAKNIQYF.

CDR3 loop: CASHYGSGETQYF. The CDR3 DNA is TGTGCCAGCCACTACGGGAGCGGGGAGACCCAGTACTTC. V and J are TRBV28 and TRBJ2-5, with a possible D match to TRBD2 (6 bases). The CDR3 spans 13 residues. V lost 8 bases, J lost 5 bases, and 15 bases lay in between. Germline V gene data show CDR1 as MDHEN and CDR2 as SYDVKM.

This clone was picked up one time. The chain combines TRBV30 with TRBJ1-1; the D gene is possibly TRBD1 (5 bases). CDR3 length: 11 residues. The V and J ends lost 7 bases and 1 base respectively, with 7 bases between them. Germline loops: CDR1 GTSNPN, CDR2 SVGIG (reference sequence). The CDR3 DNA sequence: TGTGCCTCTCAGGGGAACACTGAAGCTTTCTTT. Translated: CASQGNTEAFF. Complete variable domain (other parts from reference TRBV30 and TRBJ1-1): SQTIHQWPATLVQPVGSPLSLECTVEGTSNPNLYWYRQAAGRGLQLLFYSVGIGQISSEVPQNLSASRPQDRQFILSSKKLLLSDSGFYLCASQGNTEAFFGQGTRLTVV.

The chain combines TRBV18 with TRBJ1-1; D gene unclear. Germline V gene lookup returns CDR1 KGHSH and CDR2 LQKENI. Trimming stripped 6 bases from V and 1 base from J, with 9 bases between. CDR3 length equals 13 residues. CDR3 sequence (DNA): TGTGCCAGCTCTGAAAGACAGAACACTGAAGCTTTCTTT. It yields the protein CASSERQNTEAFF.